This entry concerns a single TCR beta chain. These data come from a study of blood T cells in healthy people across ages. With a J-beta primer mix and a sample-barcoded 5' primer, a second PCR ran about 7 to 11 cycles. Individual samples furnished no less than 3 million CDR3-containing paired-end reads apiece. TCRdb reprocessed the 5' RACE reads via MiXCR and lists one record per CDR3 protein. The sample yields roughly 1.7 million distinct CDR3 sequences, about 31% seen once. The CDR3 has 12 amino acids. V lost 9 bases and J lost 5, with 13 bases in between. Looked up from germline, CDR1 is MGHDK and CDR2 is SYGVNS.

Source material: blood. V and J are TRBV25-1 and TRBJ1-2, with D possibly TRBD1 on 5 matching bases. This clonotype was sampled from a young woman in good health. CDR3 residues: CASGNTGYGYTF. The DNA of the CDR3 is TGTGCCAGTGGAAATACAGGATATGGCTACACCTTC.